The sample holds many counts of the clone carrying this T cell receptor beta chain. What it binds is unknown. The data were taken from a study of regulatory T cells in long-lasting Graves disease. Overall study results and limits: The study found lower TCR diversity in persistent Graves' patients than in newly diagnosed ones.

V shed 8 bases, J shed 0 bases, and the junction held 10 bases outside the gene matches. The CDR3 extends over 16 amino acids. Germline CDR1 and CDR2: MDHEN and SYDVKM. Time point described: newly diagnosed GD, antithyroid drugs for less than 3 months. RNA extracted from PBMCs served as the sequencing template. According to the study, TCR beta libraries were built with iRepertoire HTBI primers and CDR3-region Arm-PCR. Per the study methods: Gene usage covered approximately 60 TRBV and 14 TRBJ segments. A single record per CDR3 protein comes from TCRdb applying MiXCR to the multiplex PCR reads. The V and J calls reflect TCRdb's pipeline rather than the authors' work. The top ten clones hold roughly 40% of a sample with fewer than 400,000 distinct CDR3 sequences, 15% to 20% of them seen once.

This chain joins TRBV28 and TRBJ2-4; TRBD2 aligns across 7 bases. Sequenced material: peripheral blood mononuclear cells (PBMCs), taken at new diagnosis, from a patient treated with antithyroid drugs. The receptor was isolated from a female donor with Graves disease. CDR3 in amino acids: CASQNGGFSAKNIQYF. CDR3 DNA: TGTGCCAGCCAGAACGGGGGGTTCTCAGCCAAAAACATTCAGTACTTC.